These 25 T cell receptor beta chains were all obtained from the same sample, sequenced in a study of T-cell reconstitution after alpha-beta-depleted transplantation in children. The library targeted TCRbeta and was prepared with unique molecular identifiers. TCRdb re-derived calls from the PCR reads in MiXCR, one entry per CDR3 protein. The sample holds approximately 97,000 distinct CDR3 sequences, under 9% seen once. Sequenced here: PBMCs, sampled before TCRalphabeta/CD19-depleted stem cell transplant. Source of these receptors: a boy younger than 10 with acute lymphoblastic leukemia, due to receive a stem cell transplant.

In this sample, this clonotype turned up a few times. The rearrangement uses TRBV20-1 and TRBJ1-2; 7 bases line up with TRBD1. The CDR3 is made up of 15 amino acids. Germline V lookup: CDR1 DFQATT, CDR2 SNEGSKA (reference sequence). Unmatched junction bases numbered 11, after V lost 1 base and J lost 6 bases. The CDR3 region has the DNA TGCAGTGCTAGAGTCCTACACAGGGGAGATCATGGCTACACCTTC. It translates to CSARVLHRGDHGYTF.

In this sample, this clonotype turned up many times. This sequence joins TRBV20-1 and TRBJ2-5; D may match TRBD1 or TRBD2 (6 bases each). The CDR3 runs 16 residues. V dropped 0 bases and J dropped 4 bases, with 18 bases sitting between them. Germline CDR1 DFQATT, CDR2 SNEGSKA (reference sequence). For the CDR3, the DNA is TGCAGTGCTAGAGATTTGTTTAGGGGGGCGGCAGAGACCCAGTACTTC. This encodes CSARDLFRGAAETQYF.

A note on this clonotype: This clone may be a read error of a much larger clone one base away. DNA of the CDR3: TGTGCCAGCACTTACTCAGTCGGCGGCTACGAGCAGTACTTC. The encoded protein is CASTYSVGGYEQYF. J is TRBJ2-7 and V is TRBV6-2 or TRBV6-3; D remains unclear. This CDR3 is built from 14 residues. CDR1 is MNHEY and CDR2 is SVGEGT in the germline V gene.

The table lists this clonotype with many counts. V and J are TRBV15 and TRBJ2-1, with D perhaps assigned TRBD1 or TRBD2 (5 bases each). CDR1 is LNHNV, CDR2 YYDKDF, per germline (reference sequence). The CDR3 extends over 16 amino acids. Trimming stripped 4 bases from V and 1 base from J, with 14 bases between. Written as DNA, the CDR3 is TGTGCCACCAGCATCCGGGACCTCGTTTCCTACAATGAGCAGTTCTTC. It codes for CATSIRDLVSYNEQFF.

This clonotype showed up just a few times. The chain carries TRBV12-3 or TRBV12-4 and TRBJ1-5, with D possibly TRBD1 on 6 matching bases. This CDR3 has 13 residues. V dropped 5 bases and J dropped 6 bases, with 11 bases sitting between them. The CDR3 reads CASSKGGGQPQHF. The CDR3 coding sequence is TGTGCCAGCAGTAAGGGGGGGGGTCAGCCCCAGCATTTT.

This clonotype was seen only a few times. The rearrangement links TRBV6-5 to TRBJ1-2, with a possible D match to TRBD1 (6 bases). This CDR3 spans 14 amino acids. V shed 2 bases and J shed 6 bases, with 13 bases lying between them. Germline-derived CDR1 and CDR2 are MNHEY and SVGAGI. The CDR3, as DNA: TGTGCCAGCAGTTACGGGTCAGGGGTGGATGGCTACACCTTC. Translating it yields CASSYGSGVDGYTF.

This clonotype was seen many times. The rearrangement links TRBV6-2 or TRBV6-3 to TRBJ2-2; the match to TRBD1 covers 7 bases. The trim removed 10 bases at V and 7 bases at J, leaving 12 bases unmatched. The CDR3 length is 14 residues. CDR1 and CDR2 (germline): MNHEY, SVGEGT. As DNA, the CDR3 is TGTGCCATCTCCGGGCAGGGGGATCACGGGGAGCTGTTTTTT. This gives the protein CAISGQGDHGELFF.

The V and J genes are TRBV4-1 and TRBJ2-5; TRBD2 might be the D (6 bases). V was pared by 0 bases and J by 9 bases, with 20 bases between. The germline gives CDR1 MGHRA, CDR2 YSYEKL. The CDR3 has 16 residues. In DNA, the CDR3 is TGCGCCAGCAGCCAAGATAGGCTAGCGCCACAGGAGGCCCAGTACTTC. Amino acid sequence: CASSQDRLAPQEAQYF.

This clonotype came up many times. V gene TRBV5-6 combines with J gene TRBJ1-2; 11 bases align to TRBD1. V lost 4 bases, J lost 2 bases, and 10 bases stayed unmatched. The CDR3 contains 17 residues. Per germline, CDR1 SGHDT and CDR2 YYEEEE. The CDR3 protein is CASSASGTGGSNYGYTF. In nucleotides, the CDR3 is TGTGCCAGCAGCGCATCCGGGACAGGGGGTTCCAACTATGGCTACACCTTC.

This clonotype occurred a few times. The rearrangement uses TRBV12-3 or TRBV12-4 and TRBJ1-3; weak D call: TRBD1 (6 bases). The CDR3 spans 14 residues. V was cut by 5 bases and J by 0 bases, with 8 bases left in between. Here the CDR3 reads CASSQGGSGNTIYF. Here the CDR3 DNA reads TGTGCCAGCAGTCAAGGGGGCTCTGGAAACACCATATATTTT.

V and J are TRBV5-6 and TRBJ2-3, with TRBD2 identical over 13 bases. CDR3 size: 17 residues. V lost 4 bases, J lost 0 bases, and 5 bases stayed unmatched. CDR1 SGHDT and CDR2 YYEEEE come from the germline V gene. Here the CDR3 DNA reads TGTGCCAGCAGCGCGGGACTAGCGGGGACTAGCACAGATACGCAGTATTTT. Its protein product is CASSAGLAGTSTDTQYF.

This clonotype was seen many times. V gene TRBV12-3 or TRBV12-4 combines with J gene TRBJ1-6, with TRBD1 matching 8 bases. The junction had 7 bases not matched to a gene; V was cut back by 2 bases and J by 10 bases. The CDR3 runs to 15 residues. CDR3 residues: CASSLRTGSRSPLHF. The CDR3 DNA sequence: TGTGCCAGCAGTTTAAGGACAGGGTCACGGTCACCCCTCCACTTT.

This clonotype was detected a few times. The chain carries TRBV7-8 and TRBJ2-6; D gene uncertain. Germline CDR1 and CDR2: SGHVS and FQNEAQ. This CDR3 comprises 18 residues. The germline V and J ends were trimmed by 3 bases and 0 bases, with 15 bases remaining between them. This CDR3 reads CASSLIPLGSSGANVLTF. The CDR3 coding sequence is TGTGCCAGCAGCTTGATACCACTTGGCAGCTCTGGGGCCAACGTCCTGACTTTC.

The chain combines TRBV6-2 or TRBV6-3 with TRBJ1-5, with TRBD1 matching over 11 bases. The CDR3 spans 14 residues. Germline V lookup: CDR1 MNHEY, CDR2 SVGEGT. The junction had 2 bases not matched to a gene; V was cut back by 6 bases and J by 4 bases. CDR3 amino acids: CASRGQGANQPQHF. As DNA, the CDR3 is TGTGCCAGCAGAGGACAGGGGGCAAATCAGCCCCAGCATTTT.

This clonotype has more than one count but fewer than ten. V gene TRBV9 combines with J gene TRBJ2-7; perhaps TRBD2 as D (7 bases). Trimming shortened V by 3 bases and J by 5 bases, and 15 bases separated the two germline ends. The CDR3 sequence is 14 residues long. CDR1 is SGDLS and CDR2 is YYNGEE in the germline V gene. As DNA, the CDR3 is TGTGCCAGCAGCGAAGGGGGGGGGCTCCACGAGCAGTACTTC. It specifies CASSEGGGLHEQYF.

This clonotype was counted many times. The chain has TRBV6-1 and TRBJ1-3, with D hard to call. Between the trimmed V and J ends, which lost 6 bases and 0 bases, there was a span of 9 bases. CDR3 size: 14 residues. Looked up from germline, CDR1 is MNHNS and CDR2 is SASEGT. The CDR3 bases are TGTGCCAGCAGGCAGGCGATCTCTGGAAACACCATATATTTT. Its protein is CASRQAISGNTIYF.

This clonotype was observed many times. The chain has TRBV5-1 and TRBJ2-3; tentative D call: TRBD1 (5 bases). CDR1 SGHRS and CDR2 YFSETQ come from the germline V gene. The CDR3 runs 14 residues. V was clipped by 0 bases and J by 6 bases, with 11 bases between them. CDR3 sequence reads: CASSLEQGYDTQYF. The DNA for the CDR3 is TGCGCCAGCAGCTTGGAGCAGGGATACGATACGCAGTATTTT.

This chain links TRBV9 with TRBJ1-1; TRBD1 is a possible D gene (5 bases). The V gene's germline CDR1 is SGDLS and CDR2 YYNGEE. The CDR3 contains 15 residues. Trimming pared 4 bases from V and 6 bases from J, leaving 19 bases between. CDR3 sequence: CASSTPQGAGPEAFF. The CDR3 nucleotides read TGTGCCAGCAGCACCCCTCAGGGCGCCGGCCCTGAAGCTTTCTTT.

Written as DNA, the CDR3 is TGTGCCAGCAGCTTCTATGAAGGGATCTACGAGCAGTACTTC. The encoded protein is CASSFYEGIYEQYF. V usage is TRBV7-2 and J usage is TRBJ2-7; D not resolved. CDR3 length equals 14 residues. Looked up from germline, CDR1 is SGHTA and CDR2 is FQGNSA. V was shortened by 3 bases and J by 3 bases, with 12 bases between the two germline ends.

This clonotype was observed at least ten times. The chain is built from TRBV7-6 and TRBJ2-3; 7 bases are shared with TRBD2. The CDR3 length is 14 residues. With V trimmed by 3 bases and J by 1 base, 1 base remained unmatched. The germline V gene has CDR1 SGHVS and CDR2 FNYEAQ. The CDR3 reads CASSFGGGTDTQYF. The CDR3 region has the DNA TGTGCCAGCAGCTTTGGGGGGGGCACAGATACGCAGTATTTT.

This clonotype was detected a few times. The V call is TRBV3-1, the J call TRBJ2-5, with a possible D match to TRBD2 (5 bases). V was cut by 4 bases and J by 2 bases, with 17 bases left in between. Looked up from germline, CDR1 is LGHDT and CDR2 is YNNKEL (reference sequence). This CDR3 contains 16 residues. The CDR3 loop is CASSPWGAALQETQYF. The DNA for the CDR3 is TGTGCCAGCAGCCCCTGGGGAGCGGCCTTACAAGAGACCCAGTACTTC.

This clonotype was seen ten or more times. The chain is built from TRBV6-5 and TRBJ1-6; D is possibly TRBD1 (6 bases). The CDR3 runs 16 residues. The germline V gene has CDR1 MNHEY and CDR2 SVGAGI. The ends were cut back, 2 bases at V and 0 bases at J, with 8 bases in the middle. CDR3 nucleotide sequence: TGTGCCAGCAGTTACGCCAGGGGCTCCTATAATTCACCCCTCCACTTT. This sequence encodes CASSYARGSYNSPLHF.

This clonotype was picked up many times. The chain carries TRBV9 and TRBJ2-5; 8 bases map to TRBD1. V trimming: 3 bases; J trimming: 3 bases; junction bases outside the gene matches: 4. Germline CDR1 reads SGDLS; CDR2 reads YYNGEE. CDR3 length: 14 amino acids. In DNA, the CDR3 is TGTGCCAGCAGCGCGACAGGGGTGGAAGAGACCCAGTACTTC. The encoded protein is CASSATGVEETQYF.

In DNA, the CDR3 is TGCGCCAGCAGCTTCACAGCACTCATCTCTGGGGCCAACGTCCTGACTTTC. It encodes CASSFTALISGANVLTF. The chain joins TRBV5-1 to TRBJ2-6; D gene unclear. Trimming took off 2 bases at V and 0 bases at J, with 12 bases between the two ends. Germline V gene data show CDR1 as SGHRS and CDR2 as YFSETQ. The CDR3 length is 17 residues.

This clonotype was seen only a few times. The rearrangement links TRBV6-2 or TRBV6-3 to TRBJ2-5; D is uncertain. V lost 11 bases and J 2 bases, leaving 12 bases between the germline ends. Germline loops: CDR1 MNHEY, CDR2 SVGEGT. The CDR3 length is 12 residues. CDR3 coding DNA: TGTGCCGCCAAGGATTTACAAGAGACCCAGTACTTC. Translating it yields CAAKDLQETQYF.